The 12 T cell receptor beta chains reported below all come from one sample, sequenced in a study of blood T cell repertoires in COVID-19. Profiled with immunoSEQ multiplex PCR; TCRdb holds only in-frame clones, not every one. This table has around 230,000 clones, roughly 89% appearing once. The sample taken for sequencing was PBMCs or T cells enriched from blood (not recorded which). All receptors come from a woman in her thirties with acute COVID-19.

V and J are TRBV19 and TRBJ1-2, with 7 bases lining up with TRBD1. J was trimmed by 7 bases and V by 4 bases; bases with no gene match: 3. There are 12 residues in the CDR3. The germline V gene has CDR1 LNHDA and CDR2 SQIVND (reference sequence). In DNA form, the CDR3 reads TGTGCCAGTAGTAGGACAGGTGGTGGCTACACCTTC. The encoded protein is CASSRTGGGYTF.

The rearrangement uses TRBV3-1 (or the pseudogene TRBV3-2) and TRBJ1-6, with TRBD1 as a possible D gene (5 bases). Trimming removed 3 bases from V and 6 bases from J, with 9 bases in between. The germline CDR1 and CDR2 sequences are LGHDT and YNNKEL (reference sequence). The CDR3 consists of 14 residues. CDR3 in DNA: TGTGCCAGCAGCCAGGGGGGGGGTAATTCACCCCTCCACTTT. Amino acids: CASSQGGGNSPLHF.

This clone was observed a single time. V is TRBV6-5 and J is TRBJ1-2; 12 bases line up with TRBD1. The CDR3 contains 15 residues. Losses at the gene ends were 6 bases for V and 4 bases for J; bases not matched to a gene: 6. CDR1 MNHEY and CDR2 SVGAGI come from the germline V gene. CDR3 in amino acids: CASRVLGQGAYGYTF. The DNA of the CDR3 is TGTGCCAGCAGGGTTTTGGGACAGGGGGCCTATGGCTACACCTTC.

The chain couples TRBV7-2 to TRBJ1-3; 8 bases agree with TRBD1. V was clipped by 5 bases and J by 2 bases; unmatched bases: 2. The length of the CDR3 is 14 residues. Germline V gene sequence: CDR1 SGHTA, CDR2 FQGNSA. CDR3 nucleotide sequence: TGTGCCAGCAGCGCGACAGGGGCTGGAAACACCATATATTTT. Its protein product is CASSATGAGNTIYF. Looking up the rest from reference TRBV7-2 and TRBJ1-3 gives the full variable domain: GAGVSQSPSNKVTEKGKDVELRCDPISGHTALYWYRQSLGQGLEFLIYFQGNSAPDKSGLPSDRFSAERTGGSVSTLTIQRTQQEDSAVYLCASSATGAGNTIYFGEGSWLTVV.

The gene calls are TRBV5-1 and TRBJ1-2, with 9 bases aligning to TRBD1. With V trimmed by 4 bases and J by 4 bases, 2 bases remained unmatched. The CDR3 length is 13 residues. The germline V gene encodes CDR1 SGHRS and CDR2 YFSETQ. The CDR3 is CASSVTGGYGYTF. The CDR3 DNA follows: TGCGCCAGCAGCGTGACAGGGGGCTATGGCTACACCTTC.

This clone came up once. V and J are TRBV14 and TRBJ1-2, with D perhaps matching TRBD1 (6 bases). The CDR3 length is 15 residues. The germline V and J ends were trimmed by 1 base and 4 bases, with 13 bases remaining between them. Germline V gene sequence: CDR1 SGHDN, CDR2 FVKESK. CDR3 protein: CASSQGTGLGYGYTF. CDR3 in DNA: TGTGCCAGCAGCCAAGGAACAGGGCTCGGCTATGGCTACACCTTC.

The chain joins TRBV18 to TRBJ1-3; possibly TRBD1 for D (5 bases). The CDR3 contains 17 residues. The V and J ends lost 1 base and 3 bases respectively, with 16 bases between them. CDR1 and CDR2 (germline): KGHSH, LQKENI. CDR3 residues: CASSPQTGYVFGNTIYF. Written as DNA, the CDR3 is TGTGCCAGCTCACCACAAACAGGCTACGTGTTTGGAAACACCATATATTTT.

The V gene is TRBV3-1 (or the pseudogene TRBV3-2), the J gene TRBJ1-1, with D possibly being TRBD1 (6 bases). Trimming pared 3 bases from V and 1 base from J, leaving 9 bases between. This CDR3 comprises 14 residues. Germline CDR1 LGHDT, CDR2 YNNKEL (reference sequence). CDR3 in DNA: TGTGCCAGCAGCCATCAGGGGAGGAACACTGAAGCTTTCTTT. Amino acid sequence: CASSHQGRNTEAFF.

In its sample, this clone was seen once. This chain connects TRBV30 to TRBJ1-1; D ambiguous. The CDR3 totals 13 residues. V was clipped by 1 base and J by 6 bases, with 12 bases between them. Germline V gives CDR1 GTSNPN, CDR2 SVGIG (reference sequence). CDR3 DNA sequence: TGTGCCTGGAGTGGAGGGTCTAGCGCTGAAGCTTTCTTT. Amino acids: CAWSGGSSAEAFF.

CDR3 bases: TGCGCCAGCAGACAACACGGGAACAGGGGGCCTGAAAAACTGTTTTTT. It encodes CASRQHGNRGPEKLFF. The V and J genes are TRBV5-1 and TRBJ1-4; TRBD1 matches at 9 bases. The CDR3 runs 16 residues. Germline assignment: CDR1 SGHRS and CDR2 YFSETQ. V lost 5 bases to trimming and J lost 7 bases; unmatched junction nucleotides: 12.

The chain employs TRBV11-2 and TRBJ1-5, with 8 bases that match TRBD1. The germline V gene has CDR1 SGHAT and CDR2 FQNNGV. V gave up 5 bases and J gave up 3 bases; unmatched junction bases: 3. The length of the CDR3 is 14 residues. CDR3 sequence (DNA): TGTGCCAGCAGCCCGACAGGGGTCAATCAGCCCCAGCATTTT. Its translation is CASSPTGVNQPQHF. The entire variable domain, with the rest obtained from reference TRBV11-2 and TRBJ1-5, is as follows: EAGVAQSPRYKIIEKRQSVAFWCNPISGHATLYWYQQILGQGPKLLIQFQNNGVVDDSQLPKDRFSAERLKGVDSTLKIQPAKLEDSAVYLCASSPTGVNQPQHFGDGTRLSIL.

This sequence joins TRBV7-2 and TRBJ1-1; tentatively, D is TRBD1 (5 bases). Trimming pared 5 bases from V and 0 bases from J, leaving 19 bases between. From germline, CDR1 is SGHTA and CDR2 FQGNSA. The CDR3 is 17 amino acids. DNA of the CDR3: TGTGCCAGCAGCCCCAACCAGTGGACAAGTATGAACACTGAAGCTTTCTTT. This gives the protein CASSPNQWTSMNTEAFF.